The rows below give T cell receptor beta chains drawn from one sample of a study of vaccination effects on CD4 cells after COVID-19. Repertoires were generated with immunoSEQ multiplex PCR, while TCRdb's copy carries only in-frame clones and drops some. Of tens of thousands of clones listed, about 70% are singletons. For these TCRs, the target antigens are not known. The starting material was CD4+ T cells from PBMCs cultured with HCoV-NL63 spike peptides, obtained before COVID-19 vaccination. These receptor sequences come from a human donor who received a COVID-19 vaccine. Both conserved end residues are part of each CDR3. D genes are given only for firm matches. Clone size, where shown, is once, few, many, or a class for clones that have expanded.

CDR3aa	CDR3nt	d_gene	abundance	v_gene	j_gene
CASSTGLANPIQYF	TGTGCCAGTAGTACGGGACTAGCAAATCCCATTCAGTACTTC	TRBD2	-	TRBV19	TRBJ2-4
CASSQGLELTDTQYF	TGTGCCAGCAGCCAAGGACTAGAGCTCACAGATACGCAGTATTTT	-	-	TRBV3-1/TRBV3-2	TRBJ2-3
CASSPRNWDRGGNGYTF	TGTGCCAGCAGCCCCCGGAATTGGGACAGGGGGGGAAATGGCTACACCTTC	TRBD1	-	TRBV7-2	TRBJ1-2
CASRVDVYSNQPQHF	TGTGCCAGCAGAGTGGACGTTTATAGCAATCAGCCCCAGCATTTT	-	-	TRBV5-5	TRBJ1-5
CASGVGTPNEQFF	TGTGCCAGCGGGGTTGGGACCCCCAATGAGCAGTTCTTC	-	-	TRBV28	TRBJ2-1
CASSGTGIADTQYF	TGTGCCAGCAGCGGGACAGGTATTGCAGATACGCAGTATTTT	TRBD1	-	TRBV3-1/TRBV3-2	TRBJ2-3
CASSRQTGEYGYTF	TGTGCCAGTAGTCGTCAGACAGGGGAATATGGCTACACCTTC	TRBD1	-	TRBV19	TRBJ1-2
CASSRDSGANVLTF	TGTGCCAGCAGCCGGGACTCTGGGGCCAACGTCCTGACTTTC	-	few	TRBV7-3	TRBJ2-6
CASSPPAGETQYF	TGTGCCAGCTCACCACCGGCGGGAGAGACCCAGTACTTC	-	-	TRBV18	TRBJ2-5
CASSFGPTGENQPQHF	TGCGCCAGCAGCTTTGGCCCGACAGGGGAAAATCAGCCCCAGCATTTT	TRBD1	-	TRBV5-1	TRBJ1-5
CASSEPPWTGANNSPLHF	TGTGCCAGCAGTGAACCCCCCTGGACAGGGGCGAATAATTCACCCCTCCACTTT	TRBD1	-	TRBV6-1	TRBJ1-6
CASSGDRVITEAFF	TGTGCCAGCAGCGGCGACCGAGTAATCACTGAAGCTTTCTTT	-	-	TRBV6-5	TRBJ1-1
CSIHFRVGEQFF	TGCAGCATCCACTTCAGGGTTGGTGAGCAGTTCTTC	-	-	TRBV29-1	TRBJ2-1
CATSAKWRARAPTTGELFF	TGTGCCACCAGTGCCAAGTGGAGGGCCCGGGCCCCGACCACCGGGGAGCTGTTTTTT	-	-	TRBV24-1	TRBJ2-2
CASSYGAGGVTDTQYF	TGTGCCAGCAGTTACGGGGCGGGGGGCGTAACAGATACGCAGTATTTT	TRBD2	-	TRBV6-2/TRBV6-3	TRBJ2-3
CASSNGQGTDTQYF	TGCGCCAGCAGTAACGGACAGGGCACAGATACGCAGTATTTT	TRBD1	-	TRBV5-1	TRBJ2-3
CASSSDSYKQFF	TGTGCCAGCAGCAGCGACTCATACAAGCAGTTCTTC	-	-	TRBV7-2	TRBJ2-1
CASSRRAYTDTQYF	TGTGCCAGCAGTCGCCGGGCCTACACAGATACGCAGTATTTT	-	-	TRBV6-2/TRBV6-3	TRBJ2-3
CASSQSRAKLFF	TGTGCCAGCAGCCAAAGCAGGGCAAAACTGTTTTTT	-	-	TRBV3-1/TRBV3-2	TRBJ1-4
CASSLGLNTGELFF	TGTGCCAGCAGCTTGGGACTCAACACCGGGGAGCTGTTTTTT	-	-	TRBV7-3	TRBJ2-2
CASSGQGWQPQHF	TGTGCCAGTAGCGGACAGGGGTGGCAGCCCCAGCATTTT	TRBD1	once	TRBV19	TRBJ1-5
CASSLVGPSYGYTF	TGTGCCAGCAGCTTAGTTGGACCTTCATATGGCTACACCTTC	-	-	TRBV7-9	TRBJ1-2
CASSPQEGNTEAFF	TGTGCCAGCTCACCACAGGAAGGGAACACTGAAGCTTTCTTT	-	-	TRBV18	TRBJ1-1
CASSRTDSTGELFF	TGTGCCAGCTCACGGACGGACAGCACCGGGGAGCTGTTTTTT	-	few	TRBV18	TRBJ2-2
CATSDGGAQETQYF	TGTGCCACCAGTGATGGGGGGGCGCAAGAGACCCAGTACTTC	-	-	TRBV24-1	TRBJ2-5
CASSLRGFDSPLHF	TGTGCCAGCAGTTTGAGAGGGTTTGATTCACCCCTCCACTTT	-	few	TRBV27	TRBJ1-6
CAWSQGDTQYF	TGTGCCTGGAGTCAAGGAGATACGCAGTATTTT	-	-	TRBV30	TRBJ2-3
CASVRGPNQPQHF	TGTGCCAGCGTGCGGGGACCCAATCAGCCCCAGCATTTT	-	-	TRBV2	TRBJ1-5
CASSRTSGAQETQYF	TGTGCCAGCAGCCGGACTAGCGGGGCCCAAGAGACCCAGTACTTC	TRBD2	few	TRBV6-6	TRBJ2-5
CASSLGQFNEQFF	TGTGCCAGCAGTTTGGGGCAGTTCAATGAGCAGTTCTTC	-	-	TRBV12-3/TRBV12-4	TRBJ2-1
CASTERTGTASGYTF	TGTGCCAGCACCGAAAGGACAGGTACTGCCTCTGGCTACACCTTC	TRBD1	-	TRBV9	TRBJ1-2
CASSLIPGPMADTQYF	TGCGCCAGCAGCTTAATTCCGGGCCCCATGGCAGATACGCAGTATTTT	-	-	TRBV5-1	TRBJ2-3
CASSPQRGQGALGYTF	TGCGCCAGCAGCCCACAAAGGGGGCAGGGGGCCCTAGGCTACACCTTC	TRBD1	-	TRBV4-1	TRBJ1-2
CASSVGGTARGTDTQYF	TGTGCCAGCAGCGTAGGAGGGACAGCCCGAGGGACAGATACGCAGTATTTT	TRBD1	few	TRBV9	TRBJ2-3
CSASVGAGEKLFF	TGCAGTGCTAGTGTAGGGGCGGGGGAAAAACTGTTTTTT	-	-	TRBV20-1	TRBJ1-4
CASSGRQGGARETQYF	TGTGCCAGTAGTGGCCGACAGGGGGGGGCTCGAGAGACCCAGTACTTC	TRBD1	-	TRBV19	TRBJ2-5
CASSQDQFRARETQYF	TGCGCCAGCAGCCAAGATCAGTTCCGGGCCCGTGAGACCCAGTACTTC	-	-	TRBV4-1	TRBJ2-5
CASSTRTSGWETQYF	TGTGCCAGCAGCACGCGGACTAGCGGATGGGAGACCCAGTACTTC	TRBD2	-	TRBV7-2	TRBJ2-5
CASSRGQTPLNYGYTF	TGTGCCAGCAGTAGGGGACAGACCCCACTTAACTATGGCTACACCTTC	TRBD1	few	TRBV6-6	TRBJ1-2
CASSDGGTQETQYF	TGCGCCAGCAGTGACGGGGGGACCCAAGAGACCCAGTACTTC	TRBD2	-	TRBV10-1	TRBJ2-5